This is a list of T cell receptor beta chains from one sample in a study of blood T cell repertoires in COVID-19. Generated by immunoSEQ multiplex PCR, the TCRdb table keeps only in-frame clones and is missing some. In the table there are roughly 150,000 clones, 76% of which are singletons. What was sequenced was peripheral blood. These TCRs come from a woman at least 80 years old with acute or convalescent COVID-19. Both conserved end residues are trimmed from each CDR3. A clone size is listed for some rows: how often the clone was seen (once, few, many), or a class if it is expanded.

TRBJ1-6,TRBV6-1,many,ASSEYRDGAPLH
TRBJ1-6,TRBV2,-,ASKRTGDNSPLH
TRBJ1-2,TRBV12-3/TRBV12-4,-,ASRGQQGDGYT
TRBJ1-2,TRBV27,once,ASSLGQGNVNYGYT
TRBJ1-1,TRBV3-1/TRBV3-2,-,ASSQDSLAGTGEAF
TRBJ1-2,TRBV29-1,-,SVWTGYGYT
TRBJ2-3,TRBV11-2,-,ASREDRGTDTQY
TRBJ2-7,TRBV7-2,-,ASSLYRDTTYEQY
TRBJ1-5,TRBV18,-,ASSPPHNQPQH
TRBJ2-7,TRBV7-2,-,ASSLLREHEQY
TRBJ1-2,TRBV1,-,TSSLIDRDSYGYT
TRBJ1-1,TRBV6-5,few,AFKEGGNTEAF
TRBJ1-1,TRBV20-1,-,SASRADRRNTEAF
TRBJ1-2,TRBV10-3,-,AIKGTGNGYT
TRBJ1-2,TRBV5-1,-,ASSLLRDTNSNYGYT
TRBJ2-3,TRBV11-2,-,ASNGGFTDTQY
TRBJ2-5,TRBV3-1/TRBV3-2,-,ASSPGQGPYQETQY
TRBJ1-3,TRBV2,-,ASRVSGFSDPYSGNTIY
TRBJ1-2,TRBV7-3,-,ASSPKTPLGGAYGYT
TRBJ1-1,TRBV7-2,-,ASSRTIDRVGNTEAF
TRBJ1-5,TRBV18,-,ASSPGGQSNQPQH
TRBJ2-7,TRBV27,few,ASRTTELKQY
TRBJ2-3,TRBV7-2,-,ASSSPGLPDTQY
TRBJ2-7,TRBV5-1,-,ASSLVPRDRGYEQY
TRBJ1-5,TRBV4-2,-,ASSQAGGNQPQH
TRBJ2-3,TRBV5-1,-,ASSLYPTSSSTDTQY
TRBJ1-2,TRBV2,-,ASRNTGGAIYGYT
TRBJ1-1,TRBV19,once,ASSMTGAQNTEAF
TRBJ1-6,TRBV6-5,-,ASRDGTGLSPLH
TRBJ1-3,TRBV7-2,few,ASSLDRSSGNTIY
TRBJ2-2,TRBV24-1,-,ATSDTGTGAGELF
TRBJ2-7,TRBV27,few,ASQAGDSYEQY
TRBJ1-1,TRBV18,-,ASSTKGQGNTEAF
TRBJ2-5,TRBV4-1,once,ASSPGFLETQY